This T cell receptor beta chain was recovered during a study of cytomegalovirus exposure and HLA in healthy donors. Sequencing used immunoSEQ multiplex PCR; TCRdb keeps in-frame clones, though not all of them. The sample holds some 140,000 clones, more than 80% seen once. Notes on this clone: The antigen remains undetermined.

Findings and caveats of the study: It was confirmed in vitro that a few of the CMV-associated chains were specific for CMV antigens.

V shed 4 bases, J shed 4 bases, and the junction held 7 bases outside the gene matches. This CDR3 has 15 amino acids. The V gene's germline CDR1 is SGHRS and CDR2 YFSETQ. V is TRBV5-1 and J is TRBJ1-4; TRBD1 matches at 7 bases. The source of this sequence is a woman aged 25-40 years in good health and CMV-seropositive. Sequencing was carried out using PBMCs. The CDR3 DNA sequence: TGCGCCAGCAGCGACTCACAGGGGTTTAATGAAAAACTGTTTTTT. The encoded protein is CASSDSQGFNEKLFF.